This T cell receptor (beta chain) derives from a study of T cells in Graves' hyperthyroidism and ophthalmopathy. Study details: Specimen type is peripheral blood, collected at initial diagnosis prior to any treatment. Study findings and constraints: Ophthalmopathy stood apart from stable hyperthyroidism in a 13 V-J model.

This clonotype was seen a handful of times. The antigen is not known. It was RNA transcripts that yielded the amplified TCR beta CDR3 regions. HTBI primers were employed in a first-round RT-PCR of the TCR CDR3. One entry per CDR3 protein, called by TCRdb with MiXCR from the multiplex PCR reads. The sample lists 450,000 to 500,000 distinct CDR3 sequences, about 20% occurring once. Per the germline V gene, CDR1 is SGHKS and CDR2 is YYEKEE (reference sequence). J was trimmed by 5 bases and V by 5 bases; bases with no gene match: 8. The CDR3 contains 14 residues. Patients with uncontrolled infections, other autoimmune diseases, pregnancy or lactation were excluded. Source material for PBMCs was more than 9.5 ml fresh peripheral blood.

Material for sequencing was blood. This chain connects TRBV5-5 to TRBJ2-7; TRBD2 aligns across 9 bases. This TCR was sampled from a woman between 70 and 85 years old with Graves' ophthalmopathy. CDR3: CASSSGTSFHEQYF. In DNA form, the CDR3 reads TGTGCCAGCAGTTCCGGGACTAGCTTCCACGAGCAGTACTTC.